This T cell receptor (beta chain) comes out of a study of CD8+ T cells in alopecia areata. The CDR3 length is 21 residues. The germline CDR1 and CDR2 sequences are SGHTA and FQGTGA. V lost 2 bases, J lost 2 bases, and 15 bases stayed unmatched. Extraction of RNA preceded its reverse transcription into cDNA, which served as the sequencing template. Assay used: immunoSEQ multiplex PCR; TCRdb lists only in-frame clones, some missing. The sample contains around 35,000 clones, roughly 50% of which appear only once. Remarks on this clone: Antigen: not known.

PBMCs were stained for CD3, CD4 and CD8, and CD4+ and CD8+ T cells were sorted. Study-wide results and limits: Normal skin's resident alphabeta T cells are also sequenced in scalp samples. The study found higher clonality in lesional than normal scalp, especially in alopecia totalis/universalis.

The V gene is TRBV7-3, the J gene TRBJ2-3; TRBD2 matches 14 bases. Specimen: NKG2D-high CD8+ T cells sorted from blood. The clonotype was recovered from a human donor with alopecia areata. The CDR3 nucleotides read TGTGCCAGCAGCTTATATGGACCGACTAGCGGGAGGGCTACTGACACAGATACGCAGTATTTT. Translation gives CASSLYGPTSGRATDTDTQYF. Supplemented by reference TRBV7-3 and TRBJ2-3, the full variable domain reads GAGVSQTPSNKVTEKGKYVELRCDPISGHTALYWYRQSLGQGPEFLIYFQGTGAADDSGLPNDRFFAVRPEGSVSTLKIQRTERGDSAVYLCASSLYGPTSGRATDTDTQYFGPGTRLTVL.